These 24 T cell receptor beta chains were all obtained from the same sample, sequenced in a study of T cell responses to AZD1222 COVID-19 vaccine. This table comes from immunoSEQ multiplex PCR, and its TCRdb copy is limited to in-frame clones, with some not included. The profile shows about 100,000 clones, roughly 90% of them singletons. The sample was peripheral blood, taken on day 0 of AZD1222 vaccination. Receptors were obtained from an adult in good health.

The rearrangement uses TRBV29-1 and TRBJ1-2; possible D gene TRBD1, 6 bases. CDR3 length: 14 residues. Per germline, CDR1 SQVTM and CDR2 ANQGSEA. The V and J ends lost 6 bases and 1 base respectively, with 15 bases between them. DNA of the CDR3: TGCAGCGTAGCTGGGACACCCATTAACTATGGCTACACCTTC. This sequence encodes CSVAGTPINYGYTF.

The chain is built from TRBV5-1 and TRBJ2-5; TRBD2 might be the D (6 bases). The germline V gene encodes CDR1 SGHRS and CDR2 YFSETQ. CDR3 length equals 14 residues. Between the trimmed V and J ends, which lost 2 bases and 1 base, there was a span of 9 bases. This chain's CDR3 is CASSFQGGQETQYF. The CDR3 DNA sequence: TGCGCCAGCAGCTTCCAGGGAGGCCAAGAGACCCAGTACTTC.

In DNA, the CDR3 is TGTGCCAGCCACAGGGGCACCGGGGAGCTGTTTTTT. This encodes CASHRGTGELFF. This chain connects TRBV6-5 to TRBJ2-2; 7 bases match TRBD1. This CDR3 is 12 amino acids long. Per germline, CDR1 MNHEY and CDR2 SVGAGI. The V and J ends lost 8 bases and 4 bases, in that order; junction bases with no gene match: 1.

V and J are TRBV5-6 and TRBJ2-1, with D perhaps matching TRBD1 (5 bases). The germline V and J ends were trimmed by 3 bases and 0 bases, with 16 bases remaining between them. Germline lookup yields CDR1 SGHDT and CDR2 YYEEEE. The CDR3 spans 17 residues. The CDR3 loop reads CASSSVRGTSSYNEQFF. CDR3 bases: TGTGCCAGCAGCTCGGTAAGGGGTACGAGCTCCTACAATGAGCAGTTCTTC.

The rearrangement joins TRBV27 to TRBJ2-6, with TRBD1 identical over 10 bases. This CDR3 has 20 amino acids. Germline V gene lookup returns CDR1 MNHEY and CDR2 SMNVEV (reference sequence). The ends lost 0 bases at V and 4 bases at J; junction bases unmatched: 12. CDR3 sequence: CASSLSPGDRGRAGANVLTF. CDR3 bases: TGTGCCAGCAGTTTATCCCCTGGGGACAGGGGACGAGCCGGGGCCAACGTCCTGACTTTC.

With respect to this clone: Other DNA variants within this sample encode the same CDR3. CDR3: CASSLRTDTQYF. The CDR3 nucleotides are TGTGCCAGCAGTTTGCGCACAGATACGCAGTATTTT. This sequence joins TRBV28 and TRBJ2-3; D is ambiguous. Germline CDR1 MDHEN, CDR2 SYDVKM. The CDR3 totals 12 residues. V was pared by 3 bases and J by 1 base, with 2 bases between. Based on the CDR3 plus reference TRBV28 and TRBJ2-3, the full variable domain is DVKVTQSSRYLVKRTGEKVFLECVQDMDHENMFWYRQDPGLGLRLIYFSYDVKMKEKGDIPEGYSVSREKKERFSLILESASTNQTSMYLCASSLRTDTQYFGPGTRLTVL.

This chain connects TRBV6-5 to TRBJ1-5, with D hard to call. The CDR3 sequence is 13 residues long. V was pared by 6 bases and J by 2 bases, with 8 bases between. From germline, CDR1 is MNHEY and CDR2 SVGAGI. CDR3: CASRLGGNQPQHF. The CDR3 DNA reads as TGTGCCAGCAGGTTAGGCGGCAATCAGCCCCAGCATTTT.

This chain links TRBV19 with TRBJ1-5; D is possibly TRBD1 (5 bases). Looked up from germline, CDR1 is LNHDA and CDR2 is SQIVND (reference sequence). The germline V and J ends were trimmed by 3 bases and 2 bases, with 17 bases remaining between them. This CDR3 contains 17 residues. The CDR3 sequence: CASSMGPQGLGNQPQHF. The CDR3 DNA is TGTGCCAGTAGTATGGGCCCCCAGGGATTGGGCAATCAGCCCCAGCATTTT.

The V gene is TRBV18, the J gene TRBJ1-1; D gene ambiguous. V lost 2 bases and J 3 bases, leaving 13 bases between the germline ends. Germline CDR1 and CDR2: KGHSH and LQKENI. CDR3 size: 15 residues. DNA of the CDR3: TGTGCCAGCTCACCAACGAAGAGGGAGGACACTGAAGCTTTCTTT. Translated, it gives CASSPTKREDTEAFF. The variable domain in full, completed from reference TRBV18 and TRBJ1-1, reads NAGVMQNPRHLVRRRGQEARLRCSPMKGHSHVYWYRQLPEEGLKFMVYLQKENIIDESGMPKERFSAEFPKEGPSILRIQQVVRGDSAAYFCASSPTKREDTEAFFGQGTRLTVV.

The chain links TRBV14 to TRBJ2-5; 9 bases line up with TRBD1. CDR3 length: 16 residues. The germline gives CDR1 SGHDN, CDR2 FVKESK. Trimming at V came to 5 bases and at J to 5 bases, leaving 12 bases not matched to a gene. DNA of the CDR3: TGTGCCAGCAGCTCAAGGACAGGGGTGACTTGGGAGACCCAGTACTTC. Amino acid sequence: CASSSRTGVTWETQYF.

The chain uses TRBV5-1 and TRBJ2-1, with 9 bases identical to TRBD2. V lost 5 bases, J lost 10 bases, and 7 bases stayed unmatched. Germline V gene sequence: CDR1 SGHRS, CDR2 YFSETQ. The CDR3 loop spans 13 amino acids. The CDR3 reads CASRTTLAGEQFF. CDR3 nucleotide sequence: TGCGCCAGCAGGACGACCCTAGCGGGAGAGCAGTTCTTC.

The rearrangement uses TRBV19 and TRBJ1-5; TRBD1 is a possible D gene (5 bases). The CDR3 sequence is 15 residues long. The V end lost 4 bases, the J end lost 3 bases, and 13 bases lay between the germline ends. In germline, CDR1 is LNHDA, CDR2 SQIVND (reference sequence). CDR3 protein: CASSRQGADNQPQHF. In nucleotides, the CDR3 is TGTGCCAGTAGTAGGCAGGGTGCGGACAATCAGCCCCAGCATTTT.

This rearrangement joins TRBV2 to TRBJ2-5; 12 positions match TRBD2. The CDR3 contains 15 residues. J gave up 5 bases and V 5 bases, and 6 bases lay outside the gene matches. Per the germline V gene, CDR1 is SNHLY and CDR2 is FYNNEI. The CDR3 here is CASSSSGGAEETQYF. CDR3 bases: TGTGCCAGCAGTTCTAGCGGGGGGGCCGAGGAGACCCAGTACTTC.

CDR3 nucleotides: TGTGCCCAAAAAGTGGGGACAGGGACCTATGGCTACACCTTC. It translates to CAQKVGTGTYGYTF. The J gene is TRBJ1-2, the V gene TRBV30; TRBD1 matches 9 bases. J lost 4 bases, V lost 8 bases, and 11 bases had no gene match. From germline, CDR1 is GTSNPN and CDR2 SVGIG (reference sequence). The CDR3 has 14 amino acids.

The chain combines TRBV7-2 with TRBJ1-1; the D gene is possibly TRBD1 (5 bases). V lost 3 bases and J lost 7, with 12 bases in between. The CDR3 sequence is 13 residues long. Looked up from germline, CDR1 is SGHTA and CDR2 is FQGNSA. In DNA form, the CDR3 reads TGTGCCAGCAGCTTTTTGGGAGACAGTGAAGCTTTCTTT. The encoded protein is CASSFLGDSEAFF.

DNA of the CDR3: TGTGCTAGTGGTTTGGGGGTTGGGGGGAGCTCCTACAATGAGCAGTTCTTC. It translates to CASGLGVGGSSYNEQFF. The chain couples TRBV12-5 to TRBJ2-1; D perhaps matches TRBD2 (6 bases). CDR3 length equals 17 residues. With 1 base removed from V and 0 bases from J, the gap between germline ends came to 13 bases. Germline values: CDR1 LGHNT, CDR2 FRNRAP. The whole variable domain, filled in from reference TRBV12-5 and TRBJ2-1, reads DARVTQTPRHKVTEMGQEVTMRCQPILGHNTVFWYRQTMMQGLELLAYFRNRAPLDDSGMPKDRFSAEMPDATLATLKIQPSEPRDSAVYFCASGLGVGGSSYNEQFFGPGTRLTVL.

V and J are TRBV19 and TRBJ1-5, with D uncertain. V was pared by 6 bases and J by 10 bases, with 19 bases between. This CDR3 is 14 amino acids long. Germline V lookup: CDR1 LNHDA, CDR2 SQIVND (reference sequence). The CDR3 bases are TGTGCCAGTAGCCGTGGGCTGCCAATTGATCCCCAGCATTTT. Amino acid sequence: CASSRGLPIDPQHF.

The chain has TRBV18 and TRBJ1-6; TRBD1 matches 7 bases. Germline CDR1 and CDR2: KGHSH and LQKENI. Germline trimming cut 3 bases from V and 8 bases from J; bases unmatched to any gene: 13. There are 17 residues in the CDR3. The CDR3: CASSPFPSGGGDSPLHF. CDR3 in DNA: TGTGCCAGCTCACCCTTCCCCTCAGGGGGAGGTGATTCACCCCTCCACTTT.

This rearrangement joins TRBV5-1 to TRBJ2-1, with D possibly TRBD2 on 7 matching bases. The CDR3 sequence is 15 residues long. Germline CDR1 is SGHRS and CDR2 is YFSETQ. The V gene lost 3 bases and the J gene lost 6 bases, with 16 bases spanning the gap. The CDR3 bases are TGCGCCAGCAGCTCAACTAGCGTAGGGGGCAATGAGCAGTTCTTC. Its translation is CASSSTSVGGNEQFF.

This clone was observed a single time. The rearrangement uses TRBV12-3 or TRBV12-4 and TRBJ1-5; maybe TRBD1 (5 bases). CDR3 size: 13 residues. V dropped 3 bases and J dropped 5 bases, with 8 bases sitting between them. The CDR3 sequence is CASSLTEHQPQHF. The CDR3 nucleotides are TGTGCCAGCAGTTTGACAGAGCATCAGCCCCAGCATTTT.

V and J are TRBV3-1 (or the pseudogene TRBV3-2) and TRBJ1-3; 9 bases are a match to TRBD1. The CDR3 consists of 13 residues. Unmatched junction bases numbered 0, after V lost 6 bases and J lost 3 bases. Germline-derived CDR1 and CDR2 are LGHDT and YNNKEL (reference sequence). CDR3 sequence reads: CASRGQGGNTIYF. CDR3 bases: TGTGCCAGCAGGGGACAGGGTGGAAACACCATATATTTT.

This clone was detected only once. The J gene is TRBJ2-5, the V gene TRBV7-2; TRBD2 agrees at 8 bases. The CDR3 has 15 amino acids. Germline V gene lookup returns CDR1 SGHTA and CDR2 FQGNSA. The V and J ends lost 0 bases and 5 bases, in that order; junction bases with no gene match: 5. The CDR3 DNA is TGTGCCAGCAGCTTAGCGAGCGGGAGACTGGAGACCCAGTACTTC. Protein: CASSLASGRLETQYF.

This chain uses TRBV4-2 with TRBJ2-3; TRBD1 aligns across 9 bases. V gave up 2 bases and J gave up 1 base; unmatched junction bases: 1. The CDR3 contains 15 residues. Germline V gene sequence: CDR1 LGHNA, CDR2 YNFKEQ. CDR3 coding DNA: TGTGCCAGCAGCCAAAGGACAGGGGGCACAGATACGCAGTATTTT. Its protein product is CASSQRTGGTDTQYF.

V gene TRBV6-6 combines with J gene TRBJ2-5; D possibly corresponds to TRBD2 (5 bases). The CDR3 totals 15 residues. Germline V gene data show CDR1 as MNHNY and CDR2 as SVGAGI (reference sequence). The V gene lost 0 bases and the J gene lost 4 bases, with 12 bases spanning the gap. The CDR3 sequence: CASSYSGGPGETQYF. The CDR3 bases are TGTGCCAGCAGTTACTCGGGCGGGCCGGGAGAGACCCAGTACTTC.